What follows is one TCR beta chain and its context. It lacks a known antigen. Qualities for individual bases were not recorded, and no much larger clone is one base off. The data belong to a study (dated by TCRdb to the mid-2010s). Receptor amplification or capture employed RT-PCR. Instrument used: Illumina MiSeq. The raw public reads went through TCRdb reprocessing: fastp at Q25, MiXCR clone calling, in-frame beta chains kept. Each record represents a unique CDR3 protein, reported with the most common genes and DNA among its rows. Recorded for this sample are about 680,000 distinct CDR3 sequences; 13% to 15% of them occurred a single time. The ten biggest clones cover 3.6% of the sample. Sequencing was carried out using memory CD4+ T cells from blood. The source of this sequence is a female donor in good health, serving as a healthy control.

At the DNA level, the sequence is TGCGCCAGCAGCTTGGATTGGGACAGGGGATCTAGAGCTTTCTTT. This is translated as CASSLDWDRGSRAFF. This receptor chain uses TRBV5-1 and TRBJ1-1; 10 bases in between match TRBD1. CDR1 and CDR2, looked up from the germline V gene, are SGHRS and YFSETQ. The CDR3 sequence holds 15 residues, the cysteine and phenylalanine included. CDR3 DNA is the only sequence kept; it has 45 bases, read in frame from the first base. The germline V end is reduced by 0 bases and the J end by 10 bases; junction bases left unmatched: 9.